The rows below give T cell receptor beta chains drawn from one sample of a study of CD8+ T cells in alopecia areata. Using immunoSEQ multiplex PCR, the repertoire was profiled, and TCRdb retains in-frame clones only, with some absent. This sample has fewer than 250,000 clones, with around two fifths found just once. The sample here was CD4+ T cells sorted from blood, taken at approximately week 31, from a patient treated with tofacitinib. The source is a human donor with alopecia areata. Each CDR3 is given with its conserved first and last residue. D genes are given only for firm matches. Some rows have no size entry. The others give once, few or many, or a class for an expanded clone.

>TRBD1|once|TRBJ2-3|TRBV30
CALLQGSTDTQYF
TGTGCCTTACTACAGGGGAGCACAGATACGCAGTATTTT
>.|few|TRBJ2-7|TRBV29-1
CSVAGAGNSYEQYF
TGCAGCGTTGCGGGGGCAGGAAATTCCTACGAGCAGTACTTC
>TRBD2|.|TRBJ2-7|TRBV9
CASSLAGSYEQYF
TGTGCCAGCAGTCTAGCGGGCTCCTACGAGCAGTACTTC
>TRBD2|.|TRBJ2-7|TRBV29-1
CSVGTRLAGDEQYF
TGCAGCGTTGGGACGAGACTAGCGGGGGACGAGCAGTACTTC
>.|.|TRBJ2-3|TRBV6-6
CASSYATTLTDTQYF
TGTGCCAGCAGTTACGCGACTACTCTCACAGATACGCAGTATTTT
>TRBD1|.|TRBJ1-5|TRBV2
CASSHDRGNQPQHF
TGTGCCAGCAGTCACGACAGGGGCAATCAGCCCCAGCATTTT
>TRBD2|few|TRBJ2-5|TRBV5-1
CASSFSGDPRETQYF
TGCGCCAGCAGCTTCAGCGGGGACCCACGGGAGACCCAGTACTTC
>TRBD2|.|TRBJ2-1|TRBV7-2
CASSLEASGGRPYNEQFF
TGTGCCAGCAGCTTAGAGGCTAGCGGAGGCCGGCCCTACAATGAGCAGTTCTTC
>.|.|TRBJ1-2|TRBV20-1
CSVLGDYGYTF
TGCAGTGTTCTGGGCGATTATGGCTACACCTTC
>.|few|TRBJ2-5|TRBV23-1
CASPNSKATQETQYF
TGCGCCAGCCCCAACTCCAAAGCGACTCAAGAGACCCAGTACTTC
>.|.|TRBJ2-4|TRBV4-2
CASSQDGGDRRYIQYF
TGTGCCAGCAGCCAAGATGGAGGCGACCGCCGTTACATTCAGTACTTC
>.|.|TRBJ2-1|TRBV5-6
CASSSIGGKVYNEQFF
TGTGCCAGCAGTTCAATCGGGGGAAAAGTCTACAATGAGCAGTTCTTC
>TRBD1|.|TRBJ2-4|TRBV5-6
CASSVAATGNIQYF
TGTGCCAGCAGCGTAGCAGCGACAGGGAACATTCAGTACTTC
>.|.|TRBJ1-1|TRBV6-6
CASSYSRQRNTEAFF
TGTGCCAGCAGTTACTCCAGACAGCGGAACACTGAAGCTTTCTTT
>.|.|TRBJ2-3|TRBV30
CAWSVIGRSTDTQYF
TGTGCCTGGAGCGTAATTGGGCGGAGCACAGATACGCAGTATTTT
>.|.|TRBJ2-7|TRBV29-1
CSVVLIYEQYF
TGCAGCGTTGTCCTTATTTACGAGCAGTACTTC
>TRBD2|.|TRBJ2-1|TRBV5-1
CASSPPSGRANNEQFF
TGCGCCAGCAGCCCTCCGAGCGGGAGGGCGAACAATGAGCAGTTCTTC
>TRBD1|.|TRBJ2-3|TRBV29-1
CSVGAPPGQGLSKDTQYF
TGCAGCGTTGGAGCCCCCCCGGGACAGGGGCTCTCGAAAGATACGCAGTATTTT
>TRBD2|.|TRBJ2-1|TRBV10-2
CASSGPSGNNEQFF
TGCGCCAGCAGTGGTCCTAGCGGGAACAATGAGCAGTTCTTC
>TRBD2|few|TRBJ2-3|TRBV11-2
CASSASGRPDTQYF
TGTGCCAGCAGCGCTAGCGGGAGACCAGATACGCAGTATTTT
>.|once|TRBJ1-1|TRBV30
CAWSIGSIEAFF
TGTGCCTGGAGTATAGGGAGCATTGAAGCTTTCTTT
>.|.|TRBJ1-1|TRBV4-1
CASSRVLPNTEAFF
TGCGCCAGCAGCCGAGTACTTCCAAACACTGAAGCTTTCTTT
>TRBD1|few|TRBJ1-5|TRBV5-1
CASSAGQGAGQPQHF
TGCGCCAGCAGCGCGGGACAGGGGGCTGGTCAGCCCCAGCATTTT
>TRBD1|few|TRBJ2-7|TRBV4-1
CASSQVQGVHEQYF
TGCGCCAGCAGCCAAGTACAGGGGGTCCACGAGCAGTACTTC
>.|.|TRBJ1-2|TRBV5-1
CASSLGDGQYGYTF
TGCGCCAGCAGCTTGGGGGACGGCCAATATGGCTACACCTTC
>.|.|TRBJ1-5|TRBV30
CAWSWGGREPQHF
TGTGCCTGGAGTTGGGGGGGCAGGGAGCCCCAGCATTTT
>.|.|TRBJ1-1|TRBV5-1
CASSLEQRNTEAFF
TGCGCCAGCAGCTTGGAGCAGAGGAACACTGAAGCTTTCTTT
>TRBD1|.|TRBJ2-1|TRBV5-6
CASSAAGTGRDEQFF
TGTGCCAGCAGCGCGGCCGGGACAGGGAGGGATGAGCAGTTCTTC
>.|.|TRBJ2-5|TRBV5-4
CASSLAPRDSQETQYF
TGTGCCAGCAGCTTGGCCCCGCGGGACAGCCAAGAGACCCAGTACTTC
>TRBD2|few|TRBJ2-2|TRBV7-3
CASSGSLSGELFF
TGTGCCAGTAGCGGGAGTCTATCCGGGGAGCTGTTTTTT
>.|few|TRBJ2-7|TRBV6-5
CASSYSGVGSYEQYF
TGTGCCAGCAGTTACTCGGGAGTTGGGTCCTACGAGCAGTACTTC
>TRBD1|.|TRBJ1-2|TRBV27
CASRPNRGGYGYTF
TGTGCCAGCAGACCCAACAGGGGCGGCTATGGCTACACCTTC
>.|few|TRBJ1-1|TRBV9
CASSVDGDTEAFF
TGTGCCAGCAGCGTAGATGGGGACACTGAAGCTTTCTTT
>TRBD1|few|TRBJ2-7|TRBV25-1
CASSTRGGRNVYEQYF
TGTGCCAGCAGTACCCGAGGGGGCCGCAACGTCTACGAGCAGTACTTC
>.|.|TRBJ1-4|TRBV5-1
CASSLGGNEKLFF
TGCGCCAGCAGCTTGGGAGGGAATGAAAAACTGTTTTTT
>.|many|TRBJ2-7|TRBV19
CASSISSSYEQYF
TGTGCCAGTAGTATATCCAGCTCCTACGAGCAGTACTTC
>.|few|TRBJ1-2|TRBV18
CASSPLTDPNNYGYTF
TGTGCCAGCTCACCACTAACAGACCCGAATAACTATGGCTACACCTTC